Listed below are T cell receptor beta chains from one sample, sequenced in a study of T-cell memory formation after mild COVID-19. TCRdb recomputed calls from the 5' RACE reads with MiXCR, one row per CDR3 protein. Of around 410,000 distinct CDR3 sequences listed, about 22% are singletons. Sequenced input: PBMCs or a T cell subset sorted from them (not recorded which). The source is an adult woman who had mild COVID-19 (a few samples of this study predate the infection). Cell type and time point are not known. CDR3s leave out the opening cysteine and the closing phenylalanine or tryptophan.

V: TRBV2; CDR3: ASSEKGLMNTEAF
V: TRBV5-1; CDR3: ASTATSGLQETQY
V: TRBV7-6; CDR3: ASSLGASGELF
V: TRBV20-1; CDR3: SARRQHNEKLF
V: TRBV10-3; CDR3: AISLDSRYGYT
V: TRBV3-1; CDR3: ASSQASRDYSNEQF
V: TRBV5-1; CDR3: ASSWRSGGAKNEQF
V: TRBV27; CDR3: ASSSPGTGRYEQY
V: TRBV7-9; CDR3: ASSFPANTGELF
V: TRBV5-1; CDR3: ASSLEGREAF
V: TRBV3-1; CDR3: ASSQDGEQPQH
V: TRBV18; CDR3: ASSLLHRGEDEQY
V: TRBV20-1; CDR3: SAYGDVVGETQY
V: TRBV7-9; CDR3: ASSRQGTPHEQY
V: TRBV27; CDR3: ASGRTGGVYGYT
V: TRBV30; CDR3: AWSDKTPVAYEQY
V: TRBV7-9; CDR3: ASSLYASGRPPQETQY
V: TRBV6-1; CDR3: ASVTPGQGARGYT
V: TRBV7-2; CDR3: ASSLNPGTGELF
V: TRBV15; CDR3: ATSRDGGAGYT
V: TRBV6-5; CDR3: ASSSDRGTYNEQF
V: TRBV14; CDR3: ASSRPGQGKQF
V: TRBV6-6; CDR3: ASSYNLVSYEQY
V: TRBV7-9; CDR3: ASSLGSNRDHHGYT
V: TRBV19; CDR3: ASSIAWGTDTQY
V: TRBV7-9; CDR3: ASSHGTYRNEQF
V: TRBV12-3/TRBV12-4; CDR3: ASSLTPPDTQY
V: TRBV20-1; CDR3: SARSVNEKLF
V: TRBV2; CDR3: ASSELTGSPEKLF
V: TRBV3-1; CDR3: ASSHEGRQPQH
V: TRBV24-1; CDR3: ATSDPRVKETQY
V: TRBV7-6; CDR3: ASTRRGGGTDTQY
V: TRBV6-6; CDR3: ASSLNSGIGAYEQY
V: TRBV7-2; CDR3: ASSFRSGSGSPSRHEQF
V: TRBV14; CDR3: ASSQVRTAYTGELF
V: TRBV15; CDR3: ATTKGRGGGDTQY
V: TRBV20-1; CDR3: SARSAADTQY
V: TRBV2; CDR3: ASGRGYEQY
V: TRBV4-1; CDR3: ASSQVGLGVQY
V: TRBV2; CDR3: ASSETRGWSDTQY
V: TRBV4-1; CDR3: ASSPPGLDRNEQF